This T cell receptor beta chain emerged from a study of blood T cell repertoires in COVID-19. Study as a whole: The United States, Italy and Spain provided the acute and convalescent COVID-19 samples.

Germline V CDR1 and CDR2: SGHAT, FQNNGV. The CDR3 runs to 14 residues. Unmatched junction bases numbered 7, after V lost 5 bases and J lost 4 bases. The data were produced by immunoSEQ multiplex PCR, yet TCRdb's version contains in-frame clones alone and is incomplete. The table records some 200,000 clones, 92% of them present only once. This receptor was identified in a young man with acute or convalescent COVID-19. Material: peripheral blood. The rearrangement joins TRBV11-2 to TRBJ2-7; 8 bases agree with TRBD1. DNA for the CDR3: TGTGCCAGCAGCCCCCGGGACAGGTTTTACGAGCAGTACTTC. Translation gives CASSPRDRFYEQYF.